The text below deals with one T cell receptor beta chain. Antigen specificity is unknown. This entry belongs to a study of T cells in Graves' hyperthyroidism and ophthalmopathy. Study summary: Peripheral blood collection took place at initial diagnosis, before any treatment. Study-wide results and limits: A model of 13 V-J pairs discriminated ophthalmopathy from stable hyperthyroidism. The model identified upcoming ophthalmopathy a median approximately 6.5 months ahead of onset.

Any patient presenting with uncontrolled infection, other autoimmune disease, pregnancy or lactation was left out. The V end was cut by 1 base, the J end by 3 bases, with 9 bases between. Germline V lookup: CDR1 SGHTA, CDR2 FQGNSA. The CDR3 sequence is 14 residues long. The CDR3 regions of TCR beta were amplified from RNA transcripts. The HTBI primer set served for first-round RT-PCR of the TCR CDR3. TCRdb itself ran the multiplex PCR reads through MiXCR, one entry per CDR3 protein. The sample has approximately 490,000 distinct CDR3 sequences, about 20% seen once; the top ten hold around 50%. This chain links TRBV7-2 with TRBJ1-2, with a possible D match to TRBD1 (6 bases). This clonotype was sampled from a woman between 65 and 79 years old with Graves' ophthalmopathy. Material for sequencing was blood. The CDR3, as DNA: TGTGCCAGCAGCTTAGGGGCAGGGGACTATGGCTACACCTTC. Translation gives CASSLGAGDYGYTF.